This T cell receptor beta chain was observed in a study of blood T cell repertoires in COVID-19. Sequenced by immunoSEQ multiplex PCR; TCRdb stores in-frame clones only, minus some. This table has 200,000 to 250,000 clones, 81% appearing once. CDR3 length equals 14 residues. Looked up from germline, CDR1 is SGHNT and CDR2 is YYREEE (reference sequence). The V gene lost 0 bases and the J gene lost 7 bases, with 13 bases spanning the gap. The chain joins TRBV5-4 to TRBJ1-2; TRBD1 might be the D (6 bases). The sample comprised PBMCs or T cells enriched from blood (not recorded which). This TCR was sampled from a woman aged 50 to 60 with acute COVID-19. CDR3 loop: CASSLGTERFGYTF. CDR3 sequence (DNA): TGTGCCAGCAGCTTGGGGACAGAGAGGTTTGGCTACACCTTC. The full variable domain, completed using reference TRBV5-4 and TRBJ1-2, is ETGVTQSPTHLIKTRGQQVTLRCSSQSGHNTVSWYQQALGQGPQFIFQYYREEENGRGNFPPRFSGLQFPNYSSELNVNALELDDSALYLCASSLGTERFGYTFGSGTRLTVV.